This TCR beta chain was recorded in a study of T cells in localized non-small cell lung cancer. The method was immunoSEQ multiplex PCR; TCRdb's version includes in-frame clones alone and lacks a portion of them. Of about 40,000 clones in the sample, approximately 86% were seen once. Study results and caveats: Uninvolved neighboring lung showed the greatest T cell clonality, exceeding tumor. Median detection of top 100 tumor clones in adjacent lung was around 57 clones. Higher blood T cell density tracked longer overall survival.

The length of the CDR3 is 14 residues. Germline assignment: CDR1 MGHDK and CDR2 SYGVNS. Trimming at V came to 0 bases and at J to 8 bases, leaving 6 bases not matched to a gene. This clone was observed a single time. Its specificity is not known. The J gene is TRBJ1-1, the V gene TRBV25-1; TRBD1 matches 7 bases. Here the sequenced sample was peripheral blood, taken before any cancer treatment. The clonotype was recovered from a man aged 18 to 55 with stage I lung adenocarcinoma. This CDR3 reads CASSEYLKGGEAFF. The DNA of the CDR3 is TGTGCCAGCAGTGAATATTTGAAAGGGGGCGAAGCTTTCTTT. Full variable domain (remainder filled in from reference TRBV25-1 and TRBJ1-1): EADIYQTPRYLVIGTGKKITLECSQTMGHDKMYWYQQDPGMELHLIHYSYGVNSTEKGDLSSESTVSRIRTEHFPLTLESARPSHTSQYLCASSEYLKGGEAFFGQGTRLTVV.